The rows below give T cell receptor beta chains drawn from one sample of a study of PD-1 blockade in classical Hodgkin lymphoma. Some clones are missing from TCRdb's copy, which holds only in-frame ones; the method was immunoSEQ multiplex PCR. The profile covers fewer than 8,000 clones, with around 84% appearing a single time and around 3.3% taken by the ten largest. The input for sequencing was CD4+ T cells from blood, taken at baseline. Receptor source: a human donor with classical Hodgkin lymphoma. Each CDR3 is given with its conserved first and last residue. Fields, in order: D gene, V gene, CDR3 length, CDR3 protein. The D gene is left open where the match is weak.

.,TRBV10-3,12,CAISGTSYEQYF
.,TRBV18,14,CASSPQRGEETQYF
.,TRBV11-3,15,CASSSGNSFGETQYF
.,TRBV28,16,CASSPSPGRGIGKLFF
.,TRBV27,17,CASRSSLTRRGNQPQHF
.,TRBV4-1,15,CASSPIQGTNEKLFF
.,TRBV7-2,14,CASSLEGDGGPLHF
TRBD1,TRBV19,14,CASSRTGRNYGYTF
.,TRBV9,15,CASSVGGVTNTEAFF
TRBD1,TRBV11-2,14,CASSQTGGGETQYF
TRBD2,TRBV7-2,15,CASSLGGTSTGELFF
.,TRBV14,13,CASSQTRVEEQYF
.,TRBV18,15,CASSPPGWETGELFF
TRBD2,TRBV9,14,CASSVVQGGETQYF
TRBD1,TRBV4-2,15,CASSPPGQRYNEQFF
TRBD2,TRBV4-1,15,CASSQGRGKAGELFF
TRBD1,TRBV6-4,14,CASSDSRQGHEQFF
.,TRBV4-2,17,CASSQRSLGAGDTEAFF
.,TRBV27,14,CASSLSLDPDTQYF
.,TRBV11-2,13,CASSRRLFYGYTF
.,TRBV6-1,14,CASSEDGRNTEAFF
TRBD2,TRBV2,14,CAGRAGGRYNEQFF
.,TRBV2,13,CASRTFDTYEQYF
.,TRBV2,13,CASSLQEIYGYTF
TRBD1,TRBV11-2,16,CASSLAGQGARNGYTF
TRBD1,TRBV4-1,16,CASSLGQGATNEKLFF
.,TRBV7-1,13,CASSLSSNQPQHF
.,TRBV19,13,CASSMLGDQPQHF
.,TRBV10-3,12,CAIRPEGGGYTF
.,TRBV27,14,CASSTRPYSYEQYF
.,TRBV19,14,CASSQAGGDYGYTF
TRBD1,TRBV4-1,17,CASSQALRGGRHSEAFF
.,TRBV18,17,CASSPQRTAISGNTIYF
TRBD2,TRBV27,16,CASSFMVGRGGFTQYF
.,TRBV7-3,15,CASSPTEQGNTEAFF
.,TRBV6-6,12,CASSSSPDTQYF
.,TRBV7-9,16,CASSFQGMGSVEKLFF
TRBD1,TRBV4-1,16,CASSQLGQGNNQPQHF
.,TRBV5-1,15,CASSLGGTRNTEAFF
.,TRBV2,16,CASSPTTLIAKNIQYF
.,TRBV20-1,10,CSAKPETQYF
.,TRBV5-1,16,CASSLARGPGDYGYTF
.,TRBV4-3,14,CASSMTGSSYEQYF
.,TRBV11-2,13,CASSIWGNEKLFF
.,TRBV21-1,14,CASQPSTDSYEQYF
.,TRBV19,12,CASSPAGTEAFF
.,TRBV29-1,11,CSVETLHEQFF
TRBD2,TRBV2,13,CAGSGGAPYEQYF
.,TRBV7-2,13,CASSLERGRAQYF
.,TRBV4-1,15,CASRAPGGGRDTQYF
TRBD2,TRBV4-2,17,CASSQEVLAGVRGTQYF
TRBD2,TRBV7-8,17,CASSLGLAGPSGYEQYF